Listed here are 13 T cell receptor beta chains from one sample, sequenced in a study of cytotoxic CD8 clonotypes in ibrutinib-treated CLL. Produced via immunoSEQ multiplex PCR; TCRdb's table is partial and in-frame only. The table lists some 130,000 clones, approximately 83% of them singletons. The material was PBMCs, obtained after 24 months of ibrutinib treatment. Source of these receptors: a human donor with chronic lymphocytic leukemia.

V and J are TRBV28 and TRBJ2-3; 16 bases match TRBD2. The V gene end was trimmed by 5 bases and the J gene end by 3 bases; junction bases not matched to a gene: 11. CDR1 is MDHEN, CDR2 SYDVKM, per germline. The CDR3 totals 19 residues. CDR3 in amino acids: CASSGLQGLAGGRTDTQYF. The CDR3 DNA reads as TGTGCCAGCAGTGGCCTACAGGGACTAGCGGGGGGGAGGACAGATACGCAGTATTTT.

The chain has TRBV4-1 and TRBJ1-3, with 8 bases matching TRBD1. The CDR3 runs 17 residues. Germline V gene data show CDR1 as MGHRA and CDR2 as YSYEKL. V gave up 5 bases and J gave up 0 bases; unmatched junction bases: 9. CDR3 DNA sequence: TGCGCCAGCAGCTTTTCAACCACAGGGGGCTCTGGAAACACCATATATTTT. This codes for CASSFSTTGGSGNTIYF.

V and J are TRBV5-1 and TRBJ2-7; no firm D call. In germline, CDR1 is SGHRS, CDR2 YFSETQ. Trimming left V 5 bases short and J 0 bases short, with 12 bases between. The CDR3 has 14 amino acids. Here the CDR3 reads CASSRATSSYEQYF. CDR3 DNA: TGCGCCAGCAGTAGGGCCACAAGCTCCTACGAGCAGTACTTC.

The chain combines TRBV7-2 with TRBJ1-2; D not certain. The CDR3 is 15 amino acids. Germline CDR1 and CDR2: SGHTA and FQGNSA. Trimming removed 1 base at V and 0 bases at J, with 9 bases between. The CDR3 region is CASSLEKGANYGYTF. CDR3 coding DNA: TGTGCCAGCAGCTTAGAGAAGGGAGCTAACTATGGCTACACCTTC.

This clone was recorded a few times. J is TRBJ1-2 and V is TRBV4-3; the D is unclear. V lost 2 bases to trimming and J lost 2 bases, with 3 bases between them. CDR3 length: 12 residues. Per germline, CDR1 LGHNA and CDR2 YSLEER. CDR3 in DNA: TGCGCCAGCAGCCAAAGCAACTATGGCTACACCTTC. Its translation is CASSQSNYGYTF.

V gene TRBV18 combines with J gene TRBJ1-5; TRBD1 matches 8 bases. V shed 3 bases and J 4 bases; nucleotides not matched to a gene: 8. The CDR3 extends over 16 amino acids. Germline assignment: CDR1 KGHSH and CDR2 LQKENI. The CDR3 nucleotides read TGTGCCAGCTCACCTGTGACAGGGGCTTTTAATCAGCCCCAGCATTTT. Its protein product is CASSPVTGAFNQPQHF.

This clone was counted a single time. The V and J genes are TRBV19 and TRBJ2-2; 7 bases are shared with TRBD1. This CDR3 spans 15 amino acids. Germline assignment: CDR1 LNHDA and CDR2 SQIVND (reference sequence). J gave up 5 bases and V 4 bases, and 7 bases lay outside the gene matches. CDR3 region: CASSKTGVGTGELFF. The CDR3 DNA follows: TGTGCCAGTAGTAAAACAGGGGTTGGGACCGGGGAGCTGTTTTTT.

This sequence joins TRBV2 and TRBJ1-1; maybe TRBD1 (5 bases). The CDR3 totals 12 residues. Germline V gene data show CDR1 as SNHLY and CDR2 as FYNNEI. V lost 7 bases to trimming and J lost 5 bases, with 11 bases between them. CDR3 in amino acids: CASITGGTEAFF. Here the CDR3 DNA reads TGTGCCAGCATCACAGGTGGGACTGAAGCTTTCTTT.

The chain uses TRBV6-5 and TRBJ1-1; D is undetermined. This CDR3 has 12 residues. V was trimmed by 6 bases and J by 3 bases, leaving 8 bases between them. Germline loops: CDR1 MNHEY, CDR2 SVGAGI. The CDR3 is CASRERYTEAFF. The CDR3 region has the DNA TGTGCCAGCAGGGAGAGGTACACTGAAGCTTTCTTT.

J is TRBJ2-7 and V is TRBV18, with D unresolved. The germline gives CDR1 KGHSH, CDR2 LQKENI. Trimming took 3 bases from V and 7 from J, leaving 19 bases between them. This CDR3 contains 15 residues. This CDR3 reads CASSPAPGPTLEQYF. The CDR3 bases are TGTGCCAGCTCACCTGCCCCCGGACCCACCCTTGAGCAGTACTTC.

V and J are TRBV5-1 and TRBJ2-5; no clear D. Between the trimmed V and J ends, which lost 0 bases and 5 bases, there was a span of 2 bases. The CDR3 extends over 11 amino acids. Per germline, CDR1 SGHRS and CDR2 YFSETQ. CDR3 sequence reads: CASSLAETQYF. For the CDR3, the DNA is TGCGCCAGCAGCTTGGCGGAGACCCAGTACTTC.

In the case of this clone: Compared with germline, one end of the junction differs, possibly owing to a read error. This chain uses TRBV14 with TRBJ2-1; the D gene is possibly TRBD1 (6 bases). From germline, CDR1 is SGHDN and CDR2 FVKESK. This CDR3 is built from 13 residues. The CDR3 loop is CASSRLGQTSHLF. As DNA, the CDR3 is TGTGCCAGCAGCCGCCTAGGACAGACATCGCACCTCTTC.

The CDR3 is CAWSDSPRGNQPQHF. In DNA form, the CDR3 reads TGTGCCTGGAGTGACTCCCCGAGGGGCAATCAGCCCCAGCATTTT. This chain uses TRBV30 with TRBJ1-5; D not resolved. Trimming left V 1 base short and J 2 bases short, with 12 bases between. In germline, CDR1 is GTSNPN, CDR2 SVGIG (reference sequence). This CDR3 has 15 residues.